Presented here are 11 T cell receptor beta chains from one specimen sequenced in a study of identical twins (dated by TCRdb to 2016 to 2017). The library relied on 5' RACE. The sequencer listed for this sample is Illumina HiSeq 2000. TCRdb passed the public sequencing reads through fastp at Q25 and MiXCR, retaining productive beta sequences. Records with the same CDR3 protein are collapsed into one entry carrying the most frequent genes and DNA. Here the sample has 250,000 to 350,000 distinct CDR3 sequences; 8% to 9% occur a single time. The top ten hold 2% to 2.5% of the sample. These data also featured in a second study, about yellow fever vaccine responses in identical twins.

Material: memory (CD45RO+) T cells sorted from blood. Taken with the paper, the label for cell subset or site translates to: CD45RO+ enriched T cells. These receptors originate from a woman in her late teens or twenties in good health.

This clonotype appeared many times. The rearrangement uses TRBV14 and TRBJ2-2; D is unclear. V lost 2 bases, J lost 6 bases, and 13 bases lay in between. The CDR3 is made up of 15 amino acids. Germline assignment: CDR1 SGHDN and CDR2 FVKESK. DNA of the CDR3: TGTGCCAGCAGCCAACTAAATAATCCAGCCGGGGAGCTGTTTTTT. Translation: CASSQLNNPAGELFF.

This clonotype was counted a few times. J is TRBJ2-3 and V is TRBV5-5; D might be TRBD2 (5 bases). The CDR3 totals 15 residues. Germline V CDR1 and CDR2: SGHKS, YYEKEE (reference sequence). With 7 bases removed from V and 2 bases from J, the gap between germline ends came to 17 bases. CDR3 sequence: CASSIWSGLTDTQYF. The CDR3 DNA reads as TGTGCCAGCTCGATCTGGAGCGGCCTCACAGATACGCAGTATTTT.

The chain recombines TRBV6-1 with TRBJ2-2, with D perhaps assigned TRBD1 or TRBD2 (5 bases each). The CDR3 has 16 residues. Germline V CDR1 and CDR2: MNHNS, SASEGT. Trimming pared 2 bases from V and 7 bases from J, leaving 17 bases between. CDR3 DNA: TGTGCCAGCAGTGAACGGTTGGGGGATGCCGGCGGGGAGCTGTTTTTT. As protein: CASSERLGDAGGELFF.

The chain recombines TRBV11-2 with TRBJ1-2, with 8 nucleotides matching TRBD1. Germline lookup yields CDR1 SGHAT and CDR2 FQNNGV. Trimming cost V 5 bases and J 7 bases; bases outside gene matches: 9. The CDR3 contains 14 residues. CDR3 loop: CASSVNRGQVGYTF. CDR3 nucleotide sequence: TGTGCCAGCAGCGTTAATCGGGGACAGGTTGGCTACACCTTC.

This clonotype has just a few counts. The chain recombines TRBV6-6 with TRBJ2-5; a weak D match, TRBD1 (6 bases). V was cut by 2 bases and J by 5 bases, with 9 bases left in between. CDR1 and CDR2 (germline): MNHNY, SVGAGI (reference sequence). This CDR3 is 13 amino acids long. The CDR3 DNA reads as TGTGCCAGCAGTTACCAGGGGAAGGAGACCCAGTACTTC. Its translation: CASSYQGKETQYF.

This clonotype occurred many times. The CDR3 reads CASSLDTGSPQYF. The CDR3 DNA follows: TGTGCCAGCAGCTTAGACACGGGGTCCCCGCAGTATTTT. The V and J genes are TRBV7-2 and TRBJ2-3; a weak D match, TRBD2 (5 bases). This CDR3 is built from 13 residues. Trimming removed 1 base at V and 10 bases at J, with 12 bases between. Germline CDR1 and CDR2: SGHTA and FQGNSA.

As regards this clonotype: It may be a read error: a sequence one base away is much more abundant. The CDR3 nucleotides read TGTGCCAGTAGTAAAATCGCTCGACCCGGGGAGACCCAGTACTTC. Its translation is CASSKIARPGETQYF. V gene TRBV19 combines with J gene TRBJ2-5; no reliable D call. The V end was cut by 4 bases, the J end by 5 bases, with 17 bases between. Germline lookup yields CDR1 LNHDA and CDR2 SQIVND (reference sequence). This CDR3 has 15 residues.

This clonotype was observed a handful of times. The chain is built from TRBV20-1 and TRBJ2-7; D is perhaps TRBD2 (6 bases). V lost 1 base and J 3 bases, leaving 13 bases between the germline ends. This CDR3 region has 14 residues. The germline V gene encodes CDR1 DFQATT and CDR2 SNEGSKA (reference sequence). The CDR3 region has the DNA TGCAGTGCTAGAGGGCGGGGTGGGTACTACGAGCAGTACTTC. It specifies CSARGRGGYYEQYF.

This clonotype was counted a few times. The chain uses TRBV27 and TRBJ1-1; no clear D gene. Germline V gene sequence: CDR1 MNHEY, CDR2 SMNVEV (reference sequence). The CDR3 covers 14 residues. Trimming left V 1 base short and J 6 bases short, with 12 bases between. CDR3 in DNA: TGTGCCAGCAGTTTATACGTCGGAGGATCTGAAGCTTTCTTT. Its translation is CASSLYVGGSEAFF.

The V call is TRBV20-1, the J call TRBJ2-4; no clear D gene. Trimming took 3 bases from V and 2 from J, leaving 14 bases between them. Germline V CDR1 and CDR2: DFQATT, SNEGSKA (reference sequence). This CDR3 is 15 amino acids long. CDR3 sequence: CSARNLVGTKNIQYF. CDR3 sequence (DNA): TGCAGTGCTAGGAATCTGGTGGGCACCAAAAACATTCAGTACTTC.

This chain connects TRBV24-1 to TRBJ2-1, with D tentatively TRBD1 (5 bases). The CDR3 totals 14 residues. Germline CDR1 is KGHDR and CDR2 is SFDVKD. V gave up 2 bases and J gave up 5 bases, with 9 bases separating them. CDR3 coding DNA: TGTGCCACCAGTGATTCCGGCAGGGACAATGAGCAGTTCTTC. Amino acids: CATSDSGRDNEQFF.